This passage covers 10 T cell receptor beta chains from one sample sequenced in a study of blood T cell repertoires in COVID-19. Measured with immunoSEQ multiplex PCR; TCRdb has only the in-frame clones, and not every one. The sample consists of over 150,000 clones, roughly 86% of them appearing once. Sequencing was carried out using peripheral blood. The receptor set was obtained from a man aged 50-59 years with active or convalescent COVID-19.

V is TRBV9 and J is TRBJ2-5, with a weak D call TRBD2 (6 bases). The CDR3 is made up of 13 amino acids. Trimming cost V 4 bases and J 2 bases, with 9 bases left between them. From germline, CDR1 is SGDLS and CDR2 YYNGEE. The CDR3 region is CASSPGAQETQYF. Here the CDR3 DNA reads TGTGCCAGCAGCCCGGGAGCACAAGAGACCCAGTACTTC.

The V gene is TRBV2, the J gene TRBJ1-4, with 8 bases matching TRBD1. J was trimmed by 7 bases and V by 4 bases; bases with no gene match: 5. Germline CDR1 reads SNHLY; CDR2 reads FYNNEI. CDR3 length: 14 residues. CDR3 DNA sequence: TGTGCCAGCAGTGGGACAGGGAGGGGTGAAAAACTGTTTTTT. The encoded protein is CASSGTGRGEKLFF. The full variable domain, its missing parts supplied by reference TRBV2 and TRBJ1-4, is EPEVTQTPSHQVTQMGQEVILRCVPISNHLYFYWYRQILGQKVEFLVSFYNNEISEKSEIFDDQFSVERPDGSNFTLKIRSTKLEDSAMYFCASSGTGRGEKLFFGSGTQLSVL.

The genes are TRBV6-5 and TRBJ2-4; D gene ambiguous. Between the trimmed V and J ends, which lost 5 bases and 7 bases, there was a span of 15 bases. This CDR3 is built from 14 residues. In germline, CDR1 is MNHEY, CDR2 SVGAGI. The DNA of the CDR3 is TGTGCCAGCAGTCAAACGGGTGGTGGCAACATTCAGTACTTC. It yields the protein CASSQTGGGNIQYF.

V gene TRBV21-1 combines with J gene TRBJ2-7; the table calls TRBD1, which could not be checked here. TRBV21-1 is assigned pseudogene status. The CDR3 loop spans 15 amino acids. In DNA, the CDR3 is TGTGCCAGCAGCAAATTGTGGGACAGGGGTCGAGAGCAGTACTTC. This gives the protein CASSKLWDRGREQYF.

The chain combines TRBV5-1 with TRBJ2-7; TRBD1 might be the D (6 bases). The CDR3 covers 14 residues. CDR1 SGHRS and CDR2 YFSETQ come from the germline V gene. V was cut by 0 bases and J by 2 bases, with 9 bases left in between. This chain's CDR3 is CASSLGTGPYEQYF. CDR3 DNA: TGCGCCAGCAGCTTGGGAACAGGGCCCTACGAGCAGTACTTC.

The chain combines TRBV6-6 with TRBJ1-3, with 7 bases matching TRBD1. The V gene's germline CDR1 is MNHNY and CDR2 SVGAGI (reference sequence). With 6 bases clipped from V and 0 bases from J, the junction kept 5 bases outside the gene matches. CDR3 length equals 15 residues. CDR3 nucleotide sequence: TGTGCCAGCAGCACCACAGGGGACTCTGGAAACACCATATATTTT. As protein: CASSTTGDSGNTIYF.

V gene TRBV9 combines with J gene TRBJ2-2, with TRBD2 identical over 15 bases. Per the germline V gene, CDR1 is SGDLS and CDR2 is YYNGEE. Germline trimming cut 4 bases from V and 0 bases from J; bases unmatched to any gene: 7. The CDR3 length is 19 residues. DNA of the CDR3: TGTGCCAGCAGCATTTGGACTAGCGGGAGGGACGCGAACACCGGGGAGCTGTTTTTT. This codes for CASSIWTSGRDANTGELFF.

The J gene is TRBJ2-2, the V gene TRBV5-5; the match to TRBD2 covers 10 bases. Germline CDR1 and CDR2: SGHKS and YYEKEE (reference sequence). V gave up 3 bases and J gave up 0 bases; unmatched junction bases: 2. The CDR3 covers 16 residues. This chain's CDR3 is CASSSGLAANTGELFF. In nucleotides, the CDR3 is TGTGCCAGCAGCTCTGGACTAGCGGCGAACACCGGGGAGCTGTTTTTT.

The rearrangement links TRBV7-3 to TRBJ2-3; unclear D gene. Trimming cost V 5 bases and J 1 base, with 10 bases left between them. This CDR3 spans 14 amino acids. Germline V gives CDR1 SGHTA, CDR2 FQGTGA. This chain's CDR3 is CASSLEAGTDTQYF. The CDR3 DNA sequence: TGTGCCAGCAGCCTCGAGGCGGGCACAGATACGCAGTATTTT. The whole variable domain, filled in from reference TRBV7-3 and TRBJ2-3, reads GAGVSQTPSNKVTEKGKYVELRCDPISGHTALYWYRQSLGQGPEFLIYFQGTGAADDSGLPNDRFFAVRPEGSVSTLKIQRTERGDSAVYLCASSLEAGTDTQYFGPGTRLTVL.

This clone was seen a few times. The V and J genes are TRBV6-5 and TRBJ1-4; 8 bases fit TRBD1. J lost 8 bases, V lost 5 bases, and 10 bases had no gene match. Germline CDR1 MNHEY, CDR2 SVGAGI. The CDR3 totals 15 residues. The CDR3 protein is CASSPGQVGWEKLFF. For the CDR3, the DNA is TGTGCCAGCAGTCCGGGACAGGTCGGCTGGGAAAAACTGTTTTTT.